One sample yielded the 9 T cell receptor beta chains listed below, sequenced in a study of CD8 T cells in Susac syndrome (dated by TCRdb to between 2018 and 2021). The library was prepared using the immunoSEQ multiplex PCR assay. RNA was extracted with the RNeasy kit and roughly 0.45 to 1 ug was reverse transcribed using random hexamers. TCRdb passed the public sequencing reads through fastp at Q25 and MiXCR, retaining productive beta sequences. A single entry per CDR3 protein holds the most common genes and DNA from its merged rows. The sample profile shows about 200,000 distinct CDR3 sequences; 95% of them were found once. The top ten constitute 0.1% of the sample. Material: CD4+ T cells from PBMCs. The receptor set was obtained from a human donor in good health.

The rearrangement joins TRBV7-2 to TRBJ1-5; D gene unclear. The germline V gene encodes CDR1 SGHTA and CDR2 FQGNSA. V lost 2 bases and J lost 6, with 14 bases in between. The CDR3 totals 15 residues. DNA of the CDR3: TGTGCCAGCAGCTTAAAGAGCGGGCGGGGTCAGCCCCAGCATTTT. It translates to CASSLKSGRGQPQHF.

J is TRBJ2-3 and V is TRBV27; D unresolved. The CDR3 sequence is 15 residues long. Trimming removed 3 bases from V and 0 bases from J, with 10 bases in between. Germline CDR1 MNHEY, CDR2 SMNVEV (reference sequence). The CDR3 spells CASSFKRTSTDTQYF. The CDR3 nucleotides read TGTGCCAGCAGTTTCAAGAGGACCAGCACAGATACGCAGTATTTT.

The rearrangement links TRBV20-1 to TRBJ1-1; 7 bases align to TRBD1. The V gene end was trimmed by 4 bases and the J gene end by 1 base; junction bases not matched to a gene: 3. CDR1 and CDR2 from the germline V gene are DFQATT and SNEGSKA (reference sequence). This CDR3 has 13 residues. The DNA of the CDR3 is TGCAGTGCTAAGGGGGCCCAGAACACTGAAGCTTTCTTT. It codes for CSAKGAQNTEAFF.

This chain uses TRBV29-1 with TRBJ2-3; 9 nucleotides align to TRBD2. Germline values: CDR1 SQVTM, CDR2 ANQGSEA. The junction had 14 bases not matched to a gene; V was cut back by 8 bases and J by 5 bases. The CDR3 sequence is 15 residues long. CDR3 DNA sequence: TGCAGCTCCCGTTGGGCGGGAGGGCCCGGAGATACGCAGTATTTT. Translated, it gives CSSRWAGGPGDTQYF.

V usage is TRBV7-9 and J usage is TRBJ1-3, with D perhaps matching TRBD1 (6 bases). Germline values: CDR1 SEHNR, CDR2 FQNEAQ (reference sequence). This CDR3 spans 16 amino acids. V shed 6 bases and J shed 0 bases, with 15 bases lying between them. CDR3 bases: TGTGCCAGCAGTGACCTGGACAGACCCTCTGGAAACACCATATATTTT. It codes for CASSDLDRPSGNTIYF.

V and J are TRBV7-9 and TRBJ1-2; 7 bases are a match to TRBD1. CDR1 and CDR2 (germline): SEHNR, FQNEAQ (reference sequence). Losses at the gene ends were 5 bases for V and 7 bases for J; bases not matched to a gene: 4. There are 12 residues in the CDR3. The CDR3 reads CASSAGGFGYTF. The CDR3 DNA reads TGTGCCAGCAGCGCAGGGGGATTTGGCTACACCTTC.

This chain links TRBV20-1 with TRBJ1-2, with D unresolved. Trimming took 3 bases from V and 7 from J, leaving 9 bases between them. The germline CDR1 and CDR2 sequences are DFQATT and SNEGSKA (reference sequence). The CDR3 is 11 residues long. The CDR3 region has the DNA TGCAGTGCTAGCCAGGCTGCTGGCTACACCTTC. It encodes CSASQAAGYTF.

In DNA, the CDR3 is TGTGCCACCAGTGATTGGCCCGATCAGCCCCAGCATTTT. It encodes CATSDWPDQPQHF. The rearrangement joins TRBV24-1 to TRBJ1-5; D uncertain. The CDR3 spans 13 residues. The germline V and J ends were trimmed by 2 bases and 5 bases, with 6 bases remaining between them. The germline V gene has CDR1 KGHDR and CDR2 SFDVKD.

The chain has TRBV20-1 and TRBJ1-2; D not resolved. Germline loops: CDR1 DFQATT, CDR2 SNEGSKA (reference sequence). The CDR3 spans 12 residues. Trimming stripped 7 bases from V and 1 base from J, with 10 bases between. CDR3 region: CSGVQSNYGYTF. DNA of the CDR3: TGCAGTGGCGTACAGAGTAACTATGGCTACACCTTC.